This paragraph covers one T cell receptor (beta chain) sequence. The data originate from a study of blood T cell repertoires in COVID-19. About the research overall: Italy, Spain and the United States were the sources of the convalescent and acute COVID-19 samples. Sources were T cells, B-cell-depleted T cells, or PBMCs; the material itself was cDNA or gDNA.

V shed 1 base, J shed 3 bases, and the junction held 2 bases outside the gene matches. Germline V gene lookup returns CDR1 SGHRS and CDR2 YFSETQ. This CDR3 is 14 amino acids long. Study processing details: Amplification of reference gene primers was used by the study to estimate nucleated cell counts. Clones were read by immunoSEQ multiplex PCR, and TCRdb kept only the in-frame ones, dropping some. V and J calls and clone size follow that table, whereas D and trimming were derived from the DNA. The table lists 150,000 or so clones, approximately 90% of them singletons. The genes are TRBV5-1 and TRBJ2-5; 8 nucleotides line up with TRBD2. Sequences were obtained from peripheral blood. The clonotype originates from a man over 45 with acute or convalescent COVID-19. CDR3 amino acids: CASSLHGGEETQYF. In DNA, the CDR3 is TGCGCCAGCAGCTTGCACGGGGGGGAAGAGACCCAGTACTTC.